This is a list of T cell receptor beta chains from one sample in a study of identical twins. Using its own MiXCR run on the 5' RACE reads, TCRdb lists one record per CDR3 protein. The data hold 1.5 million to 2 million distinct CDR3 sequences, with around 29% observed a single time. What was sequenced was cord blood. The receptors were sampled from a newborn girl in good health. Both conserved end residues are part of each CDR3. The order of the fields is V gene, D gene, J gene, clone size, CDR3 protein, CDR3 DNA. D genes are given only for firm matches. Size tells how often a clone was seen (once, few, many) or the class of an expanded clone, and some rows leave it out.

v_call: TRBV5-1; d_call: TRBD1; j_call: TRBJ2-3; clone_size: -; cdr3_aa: CASNRGRVPYTDTQYF; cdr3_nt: TGCGCCAGCAACAGGGGGCGCGTCCCGTACACAGATACGCAGTATTTT
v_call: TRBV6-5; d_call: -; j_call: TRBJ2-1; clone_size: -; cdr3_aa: CASSYWTGGTSNRNEQFF; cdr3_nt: TGTGCCAGCAGTTACTGGACAGGCGGGACTAGTAACCGCAATGAGCAGTTCTTC
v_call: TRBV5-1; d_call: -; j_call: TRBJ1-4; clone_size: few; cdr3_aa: CASSLSGPANEKLFF; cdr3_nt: TGCGCCAGCAGCTTGTCCGGGCCGGCTAATGAAAAACTGTTTTTT
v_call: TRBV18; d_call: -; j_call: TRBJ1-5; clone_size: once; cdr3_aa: CASSPQGTPGQPQHF; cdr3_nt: TGTGCCAGCTCACCACAGGGGACCCCGGGTCAGCCCCAGCATTTT
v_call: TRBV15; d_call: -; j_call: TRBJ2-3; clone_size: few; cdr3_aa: CATSRDIQVTDTQYF; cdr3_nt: TGTGCCACCAGCAGAGATATCCAGGTCACAGATACGCAGTATTTT
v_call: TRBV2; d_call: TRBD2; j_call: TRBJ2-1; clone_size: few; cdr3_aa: CASLPLAGGHNEQFF; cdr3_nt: TGTGCCAGCCTACCACTAGCGGGGGGGCACAATGAGCAGTTCTTC
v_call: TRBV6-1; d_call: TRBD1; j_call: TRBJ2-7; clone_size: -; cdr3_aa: CASSEYRQGPYEQYF; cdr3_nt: TGTGCCAGCAGTGAATATCGACAGGGACCCTACGAGCAGTACTTC
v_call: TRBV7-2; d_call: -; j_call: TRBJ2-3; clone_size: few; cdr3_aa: CASSPISLSDTQYF; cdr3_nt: TGTGCCAGCAGCCCCATTTCACTTTCTGATACGCAGTATTTT
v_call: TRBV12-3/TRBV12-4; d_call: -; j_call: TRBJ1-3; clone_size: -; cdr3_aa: CASSTGTLNTIYF; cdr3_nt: TGTGCCAGCAGTACCGGGACACTAAACACCATATATTTT
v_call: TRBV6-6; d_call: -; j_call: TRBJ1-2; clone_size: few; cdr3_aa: CASIYGAVGYTF; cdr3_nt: TGTGCCAGCATCTACGGTGCAGTCGGCTACACCTTC
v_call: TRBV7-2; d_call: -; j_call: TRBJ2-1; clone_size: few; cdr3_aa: CASSLRVGSSYNEQFF; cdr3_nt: TGTGCCAGCAGCTTAAGGGTTGGGAGCTCCTACAATGAGCAGTTCTTC
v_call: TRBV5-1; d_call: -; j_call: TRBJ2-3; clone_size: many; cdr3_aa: CASSSQGNTDTQYF; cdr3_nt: TGCGCCAGCAGCTCACAGGGCAACACAGATACGCAGTATTTT
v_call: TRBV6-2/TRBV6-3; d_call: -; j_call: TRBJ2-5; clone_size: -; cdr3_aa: CASIPHRDSRKETQYF; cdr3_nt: TGTGCCAGCATCCCCCACCGGGACTCACGAAAAGAGACCCAGTACTTC
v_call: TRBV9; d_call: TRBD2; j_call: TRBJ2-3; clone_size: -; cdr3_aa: CASSVTLASASTDTQYF; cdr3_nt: TGTGCCAGCAGCGTTACACTAGCGTCGGCTAGCACAGATACGCAGTATTTT
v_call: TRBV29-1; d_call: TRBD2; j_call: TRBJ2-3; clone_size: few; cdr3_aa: CSAARGAGTDTQYF; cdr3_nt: TGCAGCGCTGCGCGGGGGGCTGGCACAGATACGCAGTATTTT
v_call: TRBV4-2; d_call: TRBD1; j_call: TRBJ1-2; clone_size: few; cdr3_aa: CASSQEEAHRGDYGYTF; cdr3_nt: TGTGCCAGCAGCCAAGAGGAGGCGCACAGGGGGGACTATGGCTACACCTTC
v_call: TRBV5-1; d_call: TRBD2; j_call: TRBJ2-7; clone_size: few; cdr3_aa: CASSRLAGVTYEQYF; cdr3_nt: TGCGCCAGCTCCCGACTAGCCGGGGTTACCTACGAGCAGTACTTC
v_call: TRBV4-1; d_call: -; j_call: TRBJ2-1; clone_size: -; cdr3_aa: CASSQAQSRNEQFF; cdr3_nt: TGCGCCAGCAGCCAAGCCCAGAGCCGGAATGAGCAGTTCTTC
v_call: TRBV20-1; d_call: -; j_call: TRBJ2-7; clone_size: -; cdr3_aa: CSARTPDSYEQYF; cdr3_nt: TGCAGTGCTAGAACCCCGGACAGCTACGAGCAGTACTTC
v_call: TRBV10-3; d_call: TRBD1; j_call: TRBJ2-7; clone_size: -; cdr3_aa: CANRDSSYEQYF; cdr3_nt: TGTGCCAACCGGGACAGCTCCTACGAGCAGTACTTC
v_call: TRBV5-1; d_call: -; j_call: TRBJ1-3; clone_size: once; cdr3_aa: CASSLSGNSGNTIYF; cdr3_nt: TGCGCCAGCAGCTTGTCGGGCAACTCTGGAAACACCATATATTTT
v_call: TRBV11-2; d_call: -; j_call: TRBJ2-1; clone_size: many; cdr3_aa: CASSLAGRAYNEQFF; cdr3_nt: TGTGCCAGCAGCCTCGCCGGACGCGCGTACAATGAGCAGTTCTTC
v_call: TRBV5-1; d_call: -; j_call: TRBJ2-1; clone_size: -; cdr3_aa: CASSIEAGYNEQFF; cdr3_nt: TGCGCCAGCAGCATTGAAGCGGGTTACAATGAGCAGTTCTTC
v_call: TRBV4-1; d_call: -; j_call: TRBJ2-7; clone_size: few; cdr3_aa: CASSQDPERQYF; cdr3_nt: TGCGCCAGCAGCCAAGATCCCGAAAGGCAGTACTTC
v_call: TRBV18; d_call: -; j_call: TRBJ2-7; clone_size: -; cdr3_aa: CASSPDWAYEQYF; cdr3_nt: TGTGCCAGCTCACCTGACTGGGCCTACGAGCAGTACTTC
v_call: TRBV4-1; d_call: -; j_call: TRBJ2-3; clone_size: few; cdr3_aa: CASSQRGIDTQYF; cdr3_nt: TGCGCCAGCAGCCAACGGGGCATAGATACGCAGTATTTT
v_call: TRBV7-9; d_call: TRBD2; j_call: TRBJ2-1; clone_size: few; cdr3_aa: CASSLVSAGAFSYNEQFF; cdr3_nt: TGTGCCAGCAGCTTAGTGTCAGCGGGAGCTTTCTCCTACAATGAGCAGTTCTTC
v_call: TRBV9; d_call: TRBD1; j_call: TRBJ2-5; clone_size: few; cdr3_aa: CASSPRTGLLYQETQYF; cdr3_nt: TGTGCCAGCAGCCCCCGGACAGGGCTTTTGTACCAAGAGACCCAGTACTTC